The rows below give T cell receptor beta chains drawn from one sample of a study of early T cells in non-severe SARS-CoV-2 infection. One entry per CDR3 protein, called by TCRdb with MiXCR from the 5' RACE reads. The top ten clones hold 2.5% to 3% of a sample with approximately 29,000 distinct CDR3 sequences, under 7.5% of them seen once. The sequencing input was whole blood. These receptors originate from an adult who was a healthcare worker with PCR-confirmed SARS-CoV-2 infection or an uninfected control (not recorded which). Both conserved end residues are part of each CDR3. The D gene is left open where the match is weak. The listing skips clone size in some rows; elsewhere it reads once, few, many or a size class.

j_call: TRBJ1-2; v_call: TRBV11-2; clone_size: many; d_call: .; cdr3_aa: CASSLRPGLEANYGYTF; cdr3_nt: TGTGCCAGCAGCTTAAGGCCAGGGCTAGAAGCTAACTATGGCTACACCTTC
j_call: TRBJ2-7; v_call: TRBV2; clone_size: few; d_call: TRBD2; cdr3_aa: CASTRLAGVNEQYF; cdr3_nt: TGTGCCAGCACAAGACTAGCGGGAGTAAACGAGCAGTACTTC
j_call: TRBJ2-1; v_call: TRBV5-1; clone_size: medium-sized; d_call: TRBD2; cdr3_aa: CASSLTTNRPSGRGEQFF; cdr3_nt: TGCGCCAGCAGCTTGACTACCAACCGACCTAGCGGGAGAGGAGAGCAGTTCTTC
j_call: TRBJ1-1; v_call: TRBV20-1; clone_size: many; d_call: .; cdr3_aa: CSAKQVAEGRAFF; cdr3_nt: TGCAGTGCTAAGCAGGTCGCTGAAGGGAGGGCTTTCTTT
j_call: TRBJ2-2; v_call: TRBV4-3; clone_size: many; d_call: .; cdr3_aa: CASSQEAFNTGELFF; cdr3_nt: TGCGCCAGCAGCCAAGAAGCCTTTAACACCGGGGAGCTGTTTTTT
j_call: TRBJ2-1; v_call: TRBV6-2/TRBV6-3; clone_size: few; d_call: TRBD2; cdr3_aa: CASTKTSGSIDEQFF; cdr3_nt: TGTGCCAGCACCAAGACTAGCGGGAGTATCGATGAGCAGTTCTTC
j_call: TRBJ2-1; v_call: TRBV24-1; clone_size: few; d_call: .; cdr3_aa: CATSDSTRVGEQFF; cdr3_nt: TGTGCCACCAGTGATTCCACTAGGGTGGGTGAGCAGTTCTTC
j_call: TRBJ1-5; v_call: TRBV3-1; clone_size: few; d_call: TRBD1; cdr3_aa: CASSPTGNQPQHF; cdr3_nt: TGTGCCAGCAGCCCGACAGGGAATCAGCCCCAGCATTTT
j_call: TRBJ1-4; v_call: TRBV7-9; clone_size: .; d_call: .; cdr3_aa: CASRPGGGPTNEKLFF; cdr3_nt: TGTGCCAGCAGACCAGGCGGGGGTCCAACTAATGAAAAACTGTTTTTT
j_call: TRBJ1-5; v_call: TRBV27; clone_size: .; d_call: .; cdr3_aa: CASKPGRISNQPQHF; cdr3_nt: TGTGCCAGCAAACCGGGACGGATAAGCAATCAGCCCCAGCATTTT
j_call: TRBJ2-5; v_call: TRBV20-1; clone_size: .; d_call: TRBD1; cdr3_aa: CSAAGQGNQETQYF; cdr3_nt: TGCAGTGCCGCGGGACAGGGGAACCAAGAGACCCAGTACTTC
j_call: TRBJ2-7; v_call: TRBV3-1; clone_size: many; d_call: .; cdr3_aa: CASSQVQNPDEQYF; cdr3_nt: TGTGCCAGCAGCCAAGTTCAGAATCCCGACGAGCAGTACTTC
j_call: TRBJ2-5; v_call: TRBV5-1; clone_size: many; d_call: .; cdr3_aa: CASSSLAGPQETQYF; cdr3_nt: TGCGCCAGCAGCTCCCTGGCAGGGCCCCAAGAGACCCAGTACTTC
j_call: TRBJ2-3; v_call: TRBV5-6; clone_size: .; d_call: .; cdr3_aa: CASSSVPDTDTQYF; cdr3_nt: TGTGCCAGCAGCTCCGTACCGGACACAGATACGCAGTATTTT
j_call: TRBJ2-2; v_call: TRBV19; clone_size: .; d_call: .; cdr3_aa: CASSGVANTGELFF; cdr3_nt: TGTGCCAGTAGCGGGGTGGCCAACACCGGGGAGCTGTTTTTT
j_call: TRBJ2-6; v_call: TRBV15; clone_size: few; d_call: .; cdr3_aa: CATSRGGSSGANVLTF; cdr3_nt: TGTGCCACCAGCAGAGGTGGGAGCTCTGGGGCCAACGTCCTGACTTTC
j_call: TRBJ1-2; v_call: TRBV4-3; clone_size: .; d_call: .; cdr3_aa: CASSQVNTNYGYTF; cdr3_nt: TGCGCCAGCAGCCAAGTGAACACTAACTATGGCTACACCTTC
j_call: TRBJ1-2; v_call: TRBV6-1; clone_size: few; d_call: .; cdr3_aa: CASSERGAHGYTF; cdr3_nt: TGTGCCAGCAGTGAACGGGGGGCTCATGGCTACACCTTC
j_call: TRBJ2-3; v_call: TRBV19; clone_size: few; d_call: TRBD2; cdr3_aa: CASSIAASGSGDTQYF; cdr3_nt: TGTGCCAGTAGTATTGCCGCTAGCGGGAGTGGAGATACGCAGTATTTT
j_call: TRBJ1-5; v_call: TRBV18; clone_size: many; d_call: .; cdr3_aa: CASSPTYGGNQPQHF; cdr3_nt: TGTGCCAGCTCCCCAACGTACGGTGGCAATCAGCCCCAGCATTTT
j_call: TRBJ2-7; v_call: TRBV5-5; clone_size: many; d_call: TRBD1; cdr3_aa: CASSLTGTGLNEQYF; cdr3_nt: TGTGCCAGCAGCTTAACCGGGACAGGGCTCAACGAGCAGTACTTC
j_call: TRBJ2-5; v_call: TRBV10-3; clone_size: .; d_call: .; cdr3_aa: CAISERTDQETQYF; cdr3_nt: TGTGCCATCAGTGAGAGGACAGATCAAGAGACCCAGTACTTC
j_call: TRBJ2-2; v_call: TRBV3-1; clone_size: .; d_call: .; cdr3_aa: CASSQASDRAVRELFF; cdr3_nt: TGTGCCAGCAGCCAAGCGTCGGATCGGGCCGTCAGGGAGCTGTTTTTT
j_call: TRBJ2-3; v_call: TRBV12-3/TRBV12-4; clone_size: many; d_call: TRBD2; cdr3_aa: CASSRLAGLTDTQYF; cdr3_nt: TGTGCCAGCAGTAGACTAGCGGGACTCACAGATACGCAGTATTTT
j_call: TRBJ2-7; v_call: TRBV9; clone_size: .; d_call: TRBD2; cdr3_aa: CASSVRLAGSEQYF; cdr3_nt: TGTGCCAGCAGCGTACGGCTAGCGGGAAGCGAGCAGTACTTC
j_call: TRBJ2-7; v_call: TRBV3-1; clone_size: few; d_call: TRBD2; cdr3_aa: CASTLAGGEQYF; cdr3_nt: TGTGCCAGCACACTAGCGGGAGGCGAGCAGTACTTC
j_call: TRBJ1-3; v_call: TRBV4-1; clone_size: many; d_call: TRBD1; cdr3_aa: CASSQAEGARNTIYF; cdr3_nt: TGCGCCAGCAGCCAAGCTGAGGGGGCTCGAAACACCATATATTTT
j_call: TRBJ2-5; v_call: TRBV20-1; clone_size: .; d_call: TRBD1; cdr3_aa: CSARALYGTGGWETQYF; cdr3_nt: TGCAGTGCTAGGGCTTTATATGGGACAGGGGGCTGGGAGACCCAGTACTTC
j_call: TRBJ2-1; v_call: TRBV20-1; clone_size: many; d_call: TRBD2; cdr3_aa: CSARPSGTSGYNEQFF; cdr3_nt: TGCAGTGCTAGACCCTCCGGGACTAGCGGATACAATGAGCAGTTCTTC
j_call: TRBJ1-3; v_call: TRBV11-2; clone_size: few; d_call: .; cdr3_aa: CASSPRGQDFSGNTIYF; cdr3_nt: TGTGCCAGCAGCCCCCGAGGTCAGGATTTCTCTGGAAACACCATATATTTT
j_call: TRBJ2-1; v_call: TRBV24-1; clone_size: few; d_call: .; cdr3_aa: CATSDPTSNEQFF; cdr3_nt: TGTGCCACCAGTGATCCTACTAGCAATGAGCAGTTCTTC
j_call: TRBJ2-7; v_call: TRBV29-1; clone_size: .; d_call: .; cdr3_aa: CSVLTRGPYEQYF; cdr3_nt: TGCAGCGTCCTGACACGGGGCCCCTACGAGCAGTACTTC
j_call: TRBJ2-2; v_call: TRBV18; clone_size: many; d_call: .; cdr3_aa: CASSPDSKNTGELFF; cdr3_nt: TGTGCCAGCTCACCCGACAGCAAGAACACCGGGGAGCTGTTTTTT
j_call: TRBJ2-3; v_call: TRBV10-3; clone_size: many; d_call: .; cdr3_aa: CATGSRDTQYF; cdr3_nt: TGTGCCACAGGGAGCCGAGATACGCAGTATTTT